What follows is one T cell receptor beta chain and its context. What it recognizes is unknown. Germline V gives CDR1 LNHNV, CDR2 YYDKDF (reference sequence). The length of the CDR3 is 16 residues. V trimming: 0 bases; J trimming: 4 bases; junction bases outside the gene matches: 5. Sampling of bone marrow took place during active disease in every patient. This record belongs to a study of read filtering for tumor transcriptome and immune sequencing. Study-wide context: DNase treatment preceded whole-transcriptome library preparation. TCR-mapped reads were about 3.5 to 10.27 million with IR-seq versus roughly 80 to 1,300 with RNA-seq.

The study's findings and limits: Single-read clonotypes: about 81.9% of IR-seq clonotypes (roughly 3.5% of reads), about 75% of RNA-seq clonotypes (approximately 49% of reads).

This library used roughly 400 ng RNA and molecular barcoded adaptors spanning alpha/delta and beta/gamma chains. MiXCR, run by TCRdb on the reads, gives a single entry per CDR3 protein. The table shows approximately 59,000 distinct CDR3 sequences, with 9% to 15% occurring only once. The specimen sequenced was a population of CD138-negative cells sorted from bone marrow. This rearrangement joins TRBV15 to TRBJ2-3; 9 bases align to TRBD2. This TCR was sampled from a donor at least 40 years old with multiple myeloma. The CDR3 bases are TGTGCCACCAGCAGAGAGGGCGGGGGGGATTCAGATACGCAGTATTTT. It encodes CATSREGGGDSDTQYF.